A single T cell receptor (beta chain) is shown here with its context. Its antigen is currently unknown. The germline V gene has CDR1 SGHDN and CDR2 FVKESK. The CDR3 runs 14 residues. Trimming took 0 bases from V and 10 from J; bases not matched to a gene: 6. Genomic DNA (from each subset) was split evenly across several immunoSEQ plates. Some clones are missing from TCRdb's copy, which holds only in-frame ones; the method was immunoSEQ multiplex PCR. The table shows 1,400,000 or so clones, with 98% occurring only once. The data derive from a study of shared clonotypes between healthy human individuals. Study observations and caveats: Naive CD4 clonotypes overlapped across several donors at roughly 5%. Researchers sampled only blood; tissue repertoires likely differ.

The V call is TRBV14, the J call TRBJ2-1; 7 bases are a match to TRBD2. What was sequenced was naive CD4+ T cells sorted from blood. The subset here: CD45RA+ positively selected. This receptor was obtained from a man aged 30 to 45 in good health. DNA for the CDR3: TGTGCCAGCAGCCAAGATTGGGCGGGGGAGGAGCAGTTCTTC. This codes for CASSQDWAGEEQFF.